The 30 T cell receptor beta chains listed next were all sequenced from one sample in a study of T cells in Graves' hyperthyroidism and ophthalmopathy. TCR beta CDR3 regions were amplified from RNA transcripts. The study used the HTBI primer set for a first-round RT-PCR of the TCR CDR3. One entry per CDR3 protein results from TCRdb running MiXCR on the multiplex PCR reads. The sample holds about 52,000 distinct CDR3 sequences; approximately 48% are singletons and the top ten take over 8%. Sequencing was carried out using blood. Receptor source: a woman aged 45-59 years with Graves' ophthalmopathy.

This clonotype was detected only once. The V call is TRBV20-1, the J call TRBJ2-1; D unresolved. Germline lookup yields CDR1 DFQATT and CDR2 SNEGSKA (reference sequence). The CDR3 is 11 amino acids. Trimming removed 8 bases at V and 5 bases at J, with 10 bases between. CDR3 DNA sequence: TGCAGTTTCCCTTTAAACAATGAGCAGTTCTTC. Its protein is CSFPLNNEQFF.

This chain connects TRBV6-5 to TRBJ2-7; 11 nucleotides agree with TRBD2. V lost 5 bases, J lost 7 bases, and 7 bases stayed unmatched. This CDR3 spans 14 amino acids. Germline V lookup: CDR1 MNHEY, CDR2 SVGAGI. CDR3 residues: CASSQGLAAGEQYF. In DNA, the CDR3 is TGTGCCAGCAGTCAGGGACTAGCGGCCGGGGAGCAGTACTTC.

This clonotype was observed once. The chain is built from TRBV9 and TRBJ2-2; 11 bases fit TRBD1. Germline values: CDR1 SGDLS, CDR2 YYNGEE. CDR3 length: 18 amino acids. V lost 3 bases to trimming and J lost 3 bases; unmatched junction nucleotides: 10. This chain's CDR3 is CASSASGQGGRDTGELFF. For the CDR3, the DNA is TGTGCCAGCAGCGCGTCGGGACAGGGGGGTCGTGACACCGGGGAGCTGTTTTTT.

This clonotype has ten or more counts. V usage is TRBV5-5 and J usage is TRBJ1-6, with D perhaps matching TRBD1 (6 bases). V was pared by 3 bases and J by 9 bases, with 16 bases between. Per germline, CDR1 SGHKS and CDR2 YYEKEE (reference sequence). The CDR3 covers 15 residues. The CDR3 loop is CASSSMGATVSPLHF. CDR3 DNA: TGTGCCAGCAGCTCCATGGGGGCAACAGTTTCACCCCTCCACTTT. Filled out from reference TRBV5-5 and TRBJ1-6, the complete variable domain reads DAGVTQSPTHLIKTRGQQVTLRCSPISGHKSVSWYQQVLGQGPQFIFQYYEKEERGRGNFPDRFSARQFPNYSSELNVNALLLGDSALYLCASSSMGATVSPLHFGNGTRLTVT.

Remarks on this clonotype: The junction and the germline gene differ at one end; a read error may be behind it. The chain employs TRBV25-1 and TRBJ1-3; no firm D call. From germline, CDR1 is MGHDK and CDR2 SYGVNS. The CDR3 length is 15 residues. CDR3 protein: CASSEQLGAGSTIYF. The CDR3 coding sequence is TGTGCCAGCAGTGAGCAGTTAGGCGCTGGAAGCACCATATATTTT. Combining the CDR3 with reference TRBV25-1 and TRBJ1-3 gives the whole variable domain EADIYQTPRYLVIGTGKKITLECSQTMGHDKMYWYQQDPGMELHLIHYSYGVNSTEKGDLSSESTVSRIRTEHFPLTLESARPSHTSQYLCASSEQLGAGSTIYFGEGSWLTVV.

The V call is TRBV11-1, the J call TRBJ2-7; tentative D call: TRBD2 (5 bases). This CDR3 has 15 amino acids. Germline V gene data show CDR1 as SGHAT and CDR2 as FQDESV (reference sequence). The V end lost 5 bases, the J end lost 4 bases, and 18 bases lay between the germline ends. CDR3 amino acids: CASSPAPGSDYEQYF. The CDR3 DNA sequence: TGTGCCAGCAGCCCTGCACCGGGGTCGGATTACGAGCAGTACTTC.

The chain couples TRBV29-1 to TRBJ2-6; D might be TRBD2 (7 bases). With 6 bases removed from V and 3 bases from J, the gap between germline ends came to 15 bases. Germline V gene sequence: CDR1 SQVTM, CDR2 ANQGSEA. The CDR3 has 15 residues. The CDR3 coding sequence is TGCAGCGTCCGTCACGGGGGGCTTGGGGCCAACGTCCTGACTTTC. It codes for CSVRHGGLGANVLTF.

The sample holds many counts of this clonotype. A much larger clone lies one base from this, so it may be a read error. The V gene is TRBV20-1, the J gene TRBJ2-7; no firm D call. Germline values: CDR1 DFQATT, CDR2 SNEGSKA (reference sequence). The CDR3 is 13 amino acids. CDR3 amino acids: CSTKSSSAYEQYF. The CDR3 bases are TGCAGCACGAAAAGCAGTAGTGCCTACGAGCAGTACTTC.

The chain employs TRBV4-1 and TRBJ2-3; 15 bases are a match to TRBD2. The J segment lost 3 bases and the V segment lost 3 bases, leaving 13 bases of the junction unmatched. Germline CDR1 reads MGHRA; CDR2 reads YSYEKL. The CDR3 runs 20 residues. The CDR3 DNA follows: TGCGCCAGCAGCCACTTAGGACTAGCGGGAGGGAGATCGGGAACAGATACGCAGTATTTT. Its translation: CASSHLGLAGGRSGTDTQYF.

The rearrangement links TRBV2 to TRBJ1-2, with D maybe TRBD1 (6 bases). Trimming removed 8 bases from V and 6 bases from J, with 10 bases in between. Germline-derived CDR1 and CDR2 are SNHLY and FYNNEI. CDR3 size: 11 residues. CDR3 residues: CASGGGHGYTF. CDR3 coding DNA: TGTGCCAGCGGTGGGGGCCATGGCTACACCTTC.

The chain is built from TRBV5-6 and TRBJ1-4, with D unresolved. Deletions cut 0 bases from V and 7 bases from J, with 10 bases between. Germline loops: CDR1 SGHDT, CDR2 YYEEEE. This CDR3 contains 14 residues. For the CDR3, the DNA is TGTGCCAGCAGCTTGGGGGGAGCGGGTGAAAAACTGTTTTTT. Translating it yields CASSLGGAGEKLFF.

There are many counts of this clonotype. The chain is built from TRBV24-1 and TRBJ2-5; 11 positions agree with TRBD2. J was trimmed by 5 bases and V by 4 bases; bases with no gene match: 11. From germline, CDR1 is KGHDR and CDR2 SFDVKD. This CDR3 is built from 17 residues. In nucleotides, the CDR3 is TGTGCCACCAGTGACCCTAACCGACTAGCGGGACGGGAGACCCAGTACTTC. It translates to CATSDPNRLAGRETQYF.

This clonotype was observed many times. The CDR3 loop is CASSLAGQSYEQYF. CDR3 DNA sequence: TGTGCCAGCAGCTTAGCGGGGCAGTCCTACGAGCAGTACTTC. The chain couples TRBV7-6 to TRBJ2-7, with a weak D call TRBD1 (5 bases). V was shortened by 0 bases and J by 1 base, with 7 bases between the two germline ends. Germline loops: CDR1 SGHVS, CDR2 FNYEAQ. CDR3 length equals 14 residues.

Ten or more counts support this clonotype. A much more abundant neighbour one base away suggests this may be a read error. No conserved phenylalanine or tryptophan is present at the end of the CDR3, so a read error is the likely explanation. This chain uses TRBV7-8 with TRBJ1-6; no firm D call. Germline V gene sequence: CDR1 SGHVS, CDR2 FQNEAQ. The CDR3 contains 15 residues. The V end was cut by 10 bases, the J end by 0 bases, with 13 bases between. The DNA of the CDR3 is TGTGCCACCATTATGGGAAGCTCCTATAATTCACCCCTCCACTGT. Amino acid sequence: CATIMGSSYNSPLHC.

The genes are TRBV2 and TRBJ2-7; the D is unclear. Germline V gene lookup returns CDR1 SNHLY and CDR2 FYNNEI. Trimming removed 6 bases at V and 2 bases at J, with 17 bases between. CDR3 length: 15 residues. The CDR3 here is CASRKDRALAYEQYF. CDR3 nucleotide sequence: TGTGCCAGCAGGAAGGATAGGGCTCTCGCCTACGAGCAGTACTTC. The complete variable domain, with remaining parts taken from reference TRBV2 and TRBJ2-7, reads EPEVTQTPSHQVTQMGQEVILRCVPISNHLYFYWYRQILGQKVEFLVSFYNNEISEKSEIFDDQFSVERPDGSNFTLKIRSTKLEDSAMYFCASRKDRALAYEQYFGPGTRLTVT.

The rearrangement links TRBV7-2 to TRBJ2-7, with unresolved D. Germline lookup yields CDR1 SGHTA and CDR2 FQGNSA. The CDR3 runs 14 residues. V was pared by 5 bases and J by 2 bases, with 13 bases between. The CDR3 nucleotides are TGTGCCAGCAGCCTCGACCCTCCCGCCTACGAGCAGTACTTC. As protein: CASSLDPPAYEQYF.

This clonotype was recorded many times. The chain is built from TRBV20-1 and TRBJ2-1; no definite D call. Germline V lookup: CDR1 DFQATT, CDR2 SNEGSKA (reference sequence). Trimming left V 5 bases short and J 0 bases short, with 14 bases between. This CDR3 is 15 amino acids long. Here the CDR3 DNA reads TGCAGTGCTCGCGGTGTAACGAGCTCCTACAATGAGCAGTTCTTC. Encoded protein: CSARGVTSSYNEQFF.

V usage is TRBV20-1 and J usage is TRBJ2-1, with 10 bases fitting TRBD2. The V gene's germline CDR1 is DFQATT and CDR2 SNEGSKA (reference sequence). Trimming removed 3 bases from V and 6 bases from J; junction bases left unmatched: 5. This CDR3 region has 14 residues. The CDR3 loop is CSASKRGGGNEQFF. The CDR3 nucleotides read TGCAGTGCTAGCAAGCGGGGGGGCGGCAATGAGCAGTTCTTC.

This clonotype was detected ten times or more. V is TRBV10-3 and J is TRBJ1-1; D gene unclear. Trimming shortened V by 3 bases and J by 0 bases, and 5 bases separated the two germline ends. This CDR3 has 13 residues. Germline V CDR1 and CDR2: ENHRY, SYGVKD. CDR3 nucleotides: TGTGCCATCAGTGAACTTATGAACACTGAAGCTTTCTTT. The encoded protein is CAISELMNTEAFF.

This clonotype has ten or more counts. The J gene is TRBJ2-7, the V gene TRBV6-2 or TRBV6-3; D is possibly TRBD1 (6 bases). Trimming left V 2 bases short and J 2 bases short, with 7 bases between. Germline loops: CDR1 MNHEY, CDR2 SVGEGT. The CDR3 has 13 residues. CDR3 amino acids: CASSYRDTYEQYF. In nucleotides, the CDR3 is TGTGCCAGCAGTTACCGGGACACCTACGAGCAGTACTTC.

This clonotype was found many times. The genes are TRBV2 and TRBJ1-1; TRBD1 matches at 7 bases. Unmatched junction bases numbered 5, after V lost 7 bases and J lost 3 bases. CDR1 and CDR2 (germline): SNHLY, FYNNEI. The CDR3 is 13 amino acids. CDR3 region: CASTRGRDTEAFF. For the CDR3, the DNA is TGTGCCAGCACAAGGGGGCGGGACACTGAAGCTTTCTTT.

V gene TRBV7-6 combines with J gene TRBJ2-5, with 7 bases identical to TRBD2. This CDR3 has 17 residues. V dropped 4 bases and J dropped 4; count of bases not matched to a gene: 15. CDR1 and CDR2 from the germline V gene are SGHVS and FNYEAQ. The CDR3 DNA is TGTGCCAGCAGCTCCTCGACCGGGGGACTAACGTCAGAGACCCAGTACTTC. Its protein is CASSSSTGGLTSETQYF.

A remark on this clonotype: It is likely a read error, because the conserved phenylalanine at the end of the CDR3 is missing. It is unclear where the CDR3 begins or ends on the DNA, so no DNA is shown, and the CDR3 is as TCRdb lists it. V gene TRBV29-1 combines with J gene TRBJ2-3; TRBD1 is the table's D call, not checked against the DNA. The germline V gene has CDR1 SQVTM and CDR2 ANQGSEA. The CDR3 spans 10 amino acids, including both terminal residues. CDR3 residues: CSVEEGTANY.

V usage is TRBV6-5 and J usage is TRBJ2-7, with D possibly being TRBD1 (5 bases). CDR1 is MNHEY and CDR2 is SVGAGI in the germline V gene. This CDR3 spans 12 amino acids. Trimming shortened V by 2 bases and J by 7 bases, and 9 bases separated the two germline ends. CDR3 in DNA: TGTGCCAGCAGTTACGGTAACAGGGAGCAGTACTTC. Protein product: CASSYGNREQYF.

This clonotype was seen ten or more times. The chain joins TRBV7-8 to TRBJ2-2, with D uncertain. V was clipped by 1 base and J by 2 bases, with 5 bases between them. The CDR3 sequence is 14 residues long. Germline CDR1 is SGHVS and CDR2 is FQNEAQ. The CDR3 sequence is CASSLDGNTGELFF. The CDR3, as DNA: TGTGCCAGCAGCTTAGACGGAAACACCGGGGAGCTGTTTTTT.

This clonotype was picked up many times. This may come from a read error, since a much larger clone is one base off. CDR3 amino acids: CAGSFDGPNEKLFF. The CDR3 region has the DNA TGTGCCGGCAGCTTCGACGGACCTAATGAAAAACTGTTTTTT. This rearrangement joins TRBV7-9 to TRBJ1-4; D not certain. The CDR3 has 14 amino acids. The germline CDR1 and CDR2 sequences are SEHNR and FQNEAQ (reference sequence).

Concerning this clonotype itself: A much larger clonotype is one base distant, so this may be a read error. This chain uses TRBV11-1 with TRBJ1-3, with D unresolved. CDR1 and CDR2 (germline): SGHAT, FQDESV (reference sequence). The CDR3 consists of 15 residues. CDR3 in amino acids: CASSLSWVAGNTTYF. CDR3 nucleotides: TGTGCCAGCAGTTTAAGCTGGGTGGCTGGAAACACCACATATTTT.

In its sample, this clonotype was seen many times. The V and J genes are TRBV11-1 and TRBJ2-1, with D hard to call. Between the trimmed V and J ends, which lost 0 bases and 0 bases, there was a span of 9 bases. CDR3 length: 16 amino acids. Per germline, CDR1 SGHAT and CDR2 FQDESV (reference sequence). The DNA for the CDR3 is TGTGCCAGCAGCTTAGCGCCAGCAGTCTCCTACAATGAGCAGTTCTTC. The encoded protein is CASSLAPAVSYNEQFF.

The chain carries TRBV20-1 and TRBJ2-1, with 8 positions matching TRBD1. The CDR3 consists of 16 residues. In germline, CDR1 is DFQATT, CDR2 SNEGSKA (reference sequence). V was clipped by 4 bases and J by 9 bases; unmatched bases: 17. DNA of the CDR3: TGCAGTGCTAAATCACAGGGGGTTCCGGCTATAACTGAGCAGTTCTTC. Protein: CSAKSQGVPAITEQFF.

As regards this clonotype: A read error may produce the germline difference seen at one junction end. V is TRBV28 and J is TRBJ1-4; 7 nucleotides line up with TRBD1. The germline V gene encodes CDR1 MDHEN and CDR2 SYDVKM. The CDR3 is 13 residues long. CDR3 protein: CASKTGIYDKLFF. CDR3 nucleotide sequence: TGTGCCAGCAAGACAGGGATCTATGACAAACTGTTTTTT.